This is a list of T cell receptor beta chains from one sample in a study of blood T cell repertoires in COVID-19. Using immunoSEQ multiplex PCR, the repertoire was profiled, and TCRdb retains in-frame clones only, with some absent. The table has tens of thousands of clones, 83% seen once. Sequenced: peripheral blood. These receptor sequences come from a man aged 25 to 45 with COVID-19, enrolled during active disease. Each CDR3 is given with its conserved first and last residue. D genes are given only for firm matches. The size of a clone is reported for some rows only, either as once, few or many, or as a class for expanded clones.

clone size | D gene | J gene | V gene | CDR3 DNA | CDR3 protein
- | - | TRBJ1-6 | TRBV7-3 | TGTGCCAGCAGCTCTACAGGGTGGAATTCACCCCTCCACTTT | CASSSTGWNSPLHF
- | TRBD2 | TRBJ2-1 | TRBV9 | TGTGCCAGCAGCGTATCGGGGAGGGCAGCGTATAATGAGCAGTTCTTC | CASSVSGRAAYNEQFF
- | - | TRBJ2-7 | TRBV24-1 | TGTGCCACCAACCTAAACGAGCAGTACTTC | CATNLNEQYF
- | TRBD2 | TRBJ2-1 | TRBV7-9 | TGTGCCAGCAGCTACCCAGCGGGAGAATGGGCTTTAAGTAATGAGCAGTTCTTC | CASSYPAGEWALSNEQFF
- | - | TRBJ1-3 | TRBV3-1/TRBV3-2 | TGTGCCAGCAGCCACAAGTTAATTAACAGGGATACTGGAAACACCATATATTTT | CASSHKLINRDTGNTIYF
- | - | TRBJ1-6 | TRBV28 | TGTGCCAGCACCCTTGCGGGGAATTCACCCCTCCACTTT | CASTLAGNSPLHF
- | - | TRBJ1-6 | TRBV30 | TGTGCCTGGTGGCACCGGGACACTAATTCACCCCTCCACTTT | CAWWHRDTNSPLHF
- | - | TRBJ1-5 | TRBV24-1 | TGTGCCACCAGTGATTTGCACAGGACTAGCAATCAGCCCCAGCATTTT | CATSDLHRTSNQPQHF
- | - | TRBJ2-7 | TRBV19 | TGTGCCAGTAGTATAAAGACAGGCTACGAGCAGTACTTC | CASSIKTGYEQYF
- | TRBD2 | TRBJ2-7 | TRBV5-1 | TGCGCCAGCAGCGATCAAGCGGGAGTGGGATACGAGCAGTACTTC | CASSDQAGVGYEQYF
- | - | TRBJ1-5 | TRBV14 | TGTGCCAGCAAAGCGAGGGATCAGCCCCAGCATTTT | CASKARDQPQHF
- | - | TRBJ2-1 | TRBV24-1 | TGTGCCACCAGGCCGACAGGATACAATGAGCAGTTCTTC | CATRPTGYNEQFF
once | - | TRBJ1-3 | TRBV2 | TGTGCCAGCAGGGGCGGGGTTTCTGGAAACACCATATATTTT | CASRGGVSGNTIYF
- | - | TRBJ2-5 | TRBV19 | TGTGCCAGTAGTAAATGGGCGCAAGAGACCCAGTACTTC | CASSKWAQETQYF
medium-sized | TRBD1 | TRBJ1-2 | TRBV10-1 | TGCGCCAGGGGGACAGGCTATGGCTACACCTTC | CARGTGYGYTF
once | TRBD2 | TRBJ2-1 | TRBV30 | TGTGCCTGGGTGGTGGCGGGAGGGCAGTTCTTC | CAWVVAGGQFF
- | - | TRBJ1-3 | TRBV12-5 | TGTGCTAGTGGTTACAGTTCTGGAAACACCATATATTTT | CASGYSSGNTIYF
- | TRBD2 | TRBJ2-5 | TRBV11-2 | TGTGCCAGCAGCTTAGGGGAAAGTAGACTAGCGGGAGAATGGGAGACCCAGTACTTC | CASSLGESRLAGEWETQYF
- | - | TRBJ2-2 | TRBV18 | TGTGCCAGCTCACCAAGGCAACAGGGACCCGGGGAGCTGTTTTTT | CASSPRQQGPGELFF
- | TRBD1 | TRBJ1-6 | TRBV9 | TGTGCCAGCAGCACCGGACAGGGGAGTTCACCCCTCCACTTT | CASSTGQGSSPLHF
- | TRBD1 | TRBJ2-6 | TRBV18 | TGTGCCAGCTCACTATCCGTCCCGGGACAGGGCAGTGGGGCCAACGTCCTGACTTTC | CASSLSVPGQGSGANVLTF
- | TRBD1 | TRBJ2-7 | TRBV9 | TGTGCCAGCAGCGCCCACAGGGGGGTAAGCTACGAGCAGTACTTC | CASSAHRGVSYEQYF
- | - | TRBJ2-7 | TRBV3-1/TRBV3-2 | TGTGCCAGCAGCCCCGTAATTGGGATAGCGAGCGAGCAGTACTTC | CASSPVIGIASEQYF
- | TRBD1 | TRBJ1-1 | TRBV7-8 | TGTGCCAGCAGCCACCCTCGCCAGGGGGGAGGGAACACTGAAGCTTTCTTT | CASSHPRQGGGNTEAFF
few | - | TRBJ2-7 | TRBV2 | TGTGCCAGCAGAACGGGACAAGACCTCTACGAGCAGTACTTC | CASRTGQDLYEQYF
few | - | TRBJ2-7 | TRBV6-5 | TGTGCCAGCAGTCGACAGTCCCACTACGAGCAGTACTTC | CASSRQSHYEQYF
- | TRBD1 | TRBJ2-1 | TRBV11-2 | TGTGCCAGCAGCTGGGACAGGGGTTCGGATGAGCAGTTCTTC | CASSWDRGSDEQFF
once | TRBD1 | TRBJ2-7 | TRBV18 | TGTGCCAGCTCACCATTGAAGGGGGCGTACTCGAACGCCCTAACCTACGAGCAGTACTTC | CASSPLKGAYSNALTYEQYF
- | - | TRBJ2-4 | TRBV3-1/TRBV3-2 | TGTGCCAGCAGCCTGTTCCTAGCCAAAAACATTCAGTACTTC | CASSLFLAKNIQYF
few | - | TRBJ2-7 | TRBV27 | TGTGCCAGCAGTTCGCTAGCTTCCTCCTACGAGCAGTACTTC | CASSSLASSYEQYF
- | TRBD2 | TRBJ2-3 | TRBV3-1/TRBV3-2 | TGTGCCAGCAGCCAAGATGTTGCGGGAGGGCGGACGCAGTATTTT | CASSQDVAGGRTQYF
once | TRBD1 | TRBJ2-1 | TRBV7-9 | TGTGCCAGCAGCCCTAGGGACAGATACAATGAGCAGTTCTTC | CASSPRDRYNEQFF
- | - | TRBJ2-1 | TRBV12-3/TRBV12-4 | TGTGCCAGCAGTTTATCTTTGGCTTATGAGCAGTTCTTC | CASSLSLAYEQFF
- | TRBD1 | TRBJ1-5 | TRBV19 | TGTGCCAGTAGGACAGGGAATAGCAATCAGCCCCAGCATTTT | CASRTGNSNQPQHF
- | - | TRBJ1-1 | TRBV28 | TGTGCCAGCAACGAAGCAGGGGAATCTTTCTTT | CASNEAGESFF
- | TRBD2 | TRBJ2-7 | TRBV29-1 | TGCAGCGTTAGCGGGAGCGGTTTCGAGCAGTACTTC | CSVSGSGFEQYF
- | - | TRBJ1-5 | TRBV21-1 | TGTGCCAGCAGCAAGAGGAGCCCCTATAGCAATCAGCCCCAGCATTTT | CASSKRSPYSNQPQHF
- | - | TRBJ2-2 | TRBV5-4 | TGTGCCAGCAGCTTGTCGCAGGCCGGGGAGCTGTTTTTT | CASSLSQAGELFF
- | TRBD1 | TRBJ1-5 | TRBV19 | TGTGCCAGTACGACTTTTAGACAGGGAGATAATCAGCCCCAGCATTTT | CASTTFRQGDNQPQHF
- | - | TRBJ2-7 | TRBV12-2 | TGTGCAAGTCGCTCCATAGGGGATAGGTTC | CASRSIGDRF
- | - | TRBJ1-2 | TRBV5-4 | TGTGCCAGCAGCTTGACAGGGAGCTATGGCTACACCTTC | CASSLTGSYGYTF
- | - | TRBJ2-5 | TRBV18 | TGTGCCAGCTCAGCACCCCAGGAGACCCAGTACTTC | CASSAPQETQYF
- | - | TRBJ1-2 | TRBV5-1 | TGCGCCAGCAGTCAAGTGGGGGGGGCCGAGTATGGCTACACCTTC | CASSQVGGAEYGYTF
- | - | TRBJ1-1 | TRBV10-3 | TGTGCCATCACTTTCAGATCTAGGGGTGATGAAGCTTTCTTT | CAITFRSRGDEAFF
- | TRBD1 | TRBJ2-7 | TRBV4-1 | TGCGCCAGCAGCCCCGGACAGGGCCACTACGAGCAGTACTTC | CASSPGQGHYEQYF
- | - | TRBJ2-5 | TRBV27 | TGTGCCAGCAGTTTTCAAGCCACCAAAGAGACCCAGTACTTC | CASSFQATKETQYF
few | TRBD1 | TRBJ1-2 | TRBV6-6 | TGTGCCAGCAGGCAACAGGGGACAGGCTACACCTTC | CASRQQGTGYTF
- | - | TRBJ1-2 | TRBV7-8 | TGTGCCAGCAGCTTAGCCGGGGGAGCTAACTATGGCTACACCTTC | CASSLAGGANYGYTF
few | TRBD2 | TRBJ2-7 | TRBV29-1 | TGCAGCGTCGCACTAGCGGGCAGCTCCTACGAGCAGTACTTC | CSVALAGSSYEQYF